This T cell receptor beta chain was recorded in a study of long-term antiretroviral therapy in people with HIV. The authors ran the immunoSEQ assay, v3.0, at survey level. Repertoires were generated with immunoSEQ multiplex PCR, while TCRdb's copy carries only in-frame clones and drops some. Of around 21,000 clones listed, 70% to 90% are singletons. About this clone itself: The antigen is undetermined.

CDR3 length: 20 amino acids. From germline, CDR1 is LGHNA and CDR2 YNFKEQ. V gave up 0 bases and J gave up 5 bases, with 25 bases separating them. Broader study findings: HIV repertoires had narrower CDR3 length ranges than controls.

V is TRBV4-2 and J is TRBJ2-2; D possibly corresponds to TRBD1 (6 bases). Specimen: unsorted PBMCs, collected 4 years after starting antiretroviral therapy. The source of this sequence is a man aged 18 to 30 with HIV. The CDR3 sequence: CASSQEVRVGVGAGTGELFF. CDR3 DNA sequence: TGTGCCAGCAGCCAAGAAGTTCGGGTCGGAGTGGGGGCAGGTACCGGGGAGCTGTTTTTT.